These T cell receptor beta chains were read from a single sample in a study of blood T cell repertoires in COVID-19. The table came from immunoSEQ multiplex PCR; TCRdb's copy has only in-frame clones and leaves some out. The table lists approximately 240,000 clones, roughly 88% of them singletons. The material sequenced was peripheral blood. The receptors come from a woman aged 40 to 50 who had recovered from COVID-19. Each CDR3 is given with its conserved first and last residue. D genes are given only for firm matches. Clone size is stated in some rows and not others, as once, few, many or a class when expanded.

-,TRBV21-1,-,TRBJ2-6,CASSKRDAGANVLTF,TGTGCCAGCAGCAAGCGGGACGCTGGGGCCAACGTCCTGACTTTC
once,TRBV7-2,TRBD2,TRBJ2-5,CASSWVLAGGGETQYF,TGTGCCAGCAGCTGGGTACTAGCGGGGGGAGGGGAGACCCAGTACTTC
-,TRBV4-1,-,TRBJ2-5,CASSLLEGETQYF,TGCGCCAGCAGCCTACTGGAGGGAGAGACCCAGTACTTC
-,TRBV7-2,-,TRBJ2-1,CASSLEYKRRASYNEQFF,TGTGCCAGCAGCTTAGAATACAAGCGGAGGGCCTCGTACAATGAGCAGTTCTTC
-,TRBV28,TRBD1,TRBJ1-1,CASRLGTANTEAFF,TGTGCCAGCAGGCTCGGGACAGCAAACACTGAAGCTTTCTTT
-,TRBV14,-,TRBJ1-6,CASSLLTDNSPLHF,TGTGCCAGCAGCCTTTTGACAGATAATTCACCCCTCCACTTT
-,TRBV5-1,-,TRBJ1-3,CASRVSSGNTIYF,TGCGCCAGCCGCGTTTCCTCTGGAAACACCATATATTTT
-,TRBV12-3/TRBV12-4,-,TRBJ1-5,CASSLNRDQPQHF,TGTGCCAGCAGTTTGAACAGGGATCAGCCCCAGCATTTT
-,TRBV15,TRBD1,TRBJ2-1,CATSRGRQGAWSEQFF,TGTGCCACCAGCAGAGGCCGACAGGGGGCTTGGAGTGAGCAGTTCTTC
-,TRBV29-1,TRBD2,TRBJ2-5,CSSGTSRETQYF,TGCAGCTCAGGGACTAGTCGGGAGACCCAGTACTTC
-,TRBV11-3,TRBD1,TRBJ1-1,CASHRTGATEAFF,TGTGCCAGCCACCGAACAGGGGCAACTGAAGCTTTCTTT
-,TRBV4-1,-,TRBJ2-2,CASSQGGGVHTGELFF,TGCGCCAGCAGCCAAGGGGGAGGAGTGCACACCGGGGAGCTGTTTTTT
-,TRBV12-3/TRBV12-4,-,TRBJ1-5,CASSSTQGQPQHF,TGTGCCAGCAGTTCAACACAGGGACAGCCCCAGCATTTT
-,TRBV6-2/TRBV6-3,TRBD2,TRBJ2-5,CASSYLTSEETQYF,TGTGCCAGCAGTTACCTGACTAGCGAAGAGACCCAGTACTTC
-,TRBV3-1/TRBV3-2,-,TRBJ2-5,CASSQVPFQETQYF,TGTGCCAGCAGCCAAGTTCCGTTCCAAGAGACCCAGTACTTC
-,TRBV24-1,-,TRBJ2-2,CATSLRGGPGELFF,TGTGCCACCAGTCTTCGGGGAGGACCCGGGGAGCTGTTTTTT
-,TRBV2,TRBD1,TRBJ1-2,CASRDGQGARGYTF,TGTGCCAGCAGGGACGGACAGGGGGCGCGTGGCTACACCTTC
-,TRBV12-5,-,TRBJ1-2,CASGLVTLKGTLYGYTF,TGTGCTAGTGGTTTGGTAACCCTAAAGGGGACACTCTATGGCTACACCTTC
-,TRBV9,-,TRBJ2-7,CASSVGILTGSHEQYF,TGTGCCAGCAGCGTAGGGATATTGACAGGCTCCCACGAGCAGTACTTC
few,TRBV6-2/TRBV6-3,-,TRBJ1-5,CASSRRDNQPQHF,TGTGCCAGCAGTAGGAGGGACAATCAGCCCCAGCATTTT
-,TRBV11-1,-,TRBJ2-3,CASSLAPSTDTQYF,TGTGCCAGCAGCTTAGCTCCGAGCACAGATACGCAGTATTTT
-,TRBV13,TRBD1,TRBJ1-5,CASSFGQVNQPQHF,TGTGCCAGCAGCTTCGGACAGGTCAATCAGCCCCAGCATTTT
once,TRBV7-8,TRBD1,TRBJ2-1,CASSDWDRVYNEQFF,TGTGCCAGCAGCGACTGGGACAGGGTGTACAATGAGCAGTTCTTC
once,TRBV13,-,TRBJ2-5,CASSLVLAAETQYF,TGTGCCAGCAGCTTGGTACTAGCTGCAGAGACCCAGTACTTC
-,TRBV19,-,TRBJ1-1,CASSIVIRDTEAFF,TGTGCCAGTAGTATAGTCATCCGGGACACTGAAGCTTTCTTT
-,TRBV5-1,-,TRBJ1-5,CASSYLPQGSGNQPQHF,TGCGCCAGCAGCTACTTACCGCAGGGTAGTGGCAATCAGCCCCAGCATTTT
-,TRBV19,TRBD1,TRBJ1-2,CASSRNPGQASNYGYTF,TGTGCCAGTAGTAGAAACCCGGGACAGGCGTCCAACTATGGCTACACCTTC
-,TRBV30,-,TRBJ1-5,CAWSGGGNQPQHF,TGTGCCTGGTCGGGAGGAGGCAATCAGCCCCAGCATTTT
once,TRBV15,TRBD2,TRBJ2-3,CATSHGLAGLTDTQYF,TGTGCCACCAGCCATGGACTAGCGGGCCTCACAGATACGCAGTATTTT
-,TRBV5-1,TRBD1,TRBJ2-5,CASSLTGGSIETQYF,TGCGCCAGCAGCTTAACAGGGGGTTCTATAGAGACCCAGTACTTC
-,TRBV4-3,-,TRBJ2-7,CASSQEQDSTYEQYF,TGCGCCAGCAGCCAAGAGCAGGACAGTACCTACGAGCAGTACTTC
-,TRBV18,-,TRBJ1-6,CASSRIDSYYNSPLHF,TGTGCCAGCTCACGTATAGACAGCTACTATAATTCACCCCTCCACTTT
-,TRBV24-1,-,TRBJ2-2,CATSTVTGELFF,TGTGCCACCAGTACAGTCACCGGGGAGCTGTTTTTT
few,TRBV30,-,TRBJ1-2,CAWRSSRNYGYTF,TGTGCCTGGAGGTCATCGCGAAACTATGGCTACACCTTC
-,TRBV3-1/TRBV3-2,-,TRBJ1-5,CASSQGASRAPNQPQHF,TGTGCCAGCAGCCAAGGAGCCTCCAGGGCCCCTAATCAGCCCCAGCATTTT
-,TRBV4-3,-,TRBJ2-2,CASSQDSGAGELFF,TGCGCCAGCAGCCAAGATTCAGGGGCCGGGGAGCTGTTTTTT
-,TRBV6-5,-,TRBJ1-1,CASKLAGVEAFF,TGTGCCAGCAAACTGGCGGGGGTTGAAGCTTTCTTT
-,TRBV6-2/TRBV6-3,-,TRBJ2-4,CASSSNDLRDIQYF,TGTGCCAGCAGTTCCAACGATCTACGTGACATTCAGTACTTC
-,TRBV28,-,TRBJ2-1,CASDSAPSVEQFF,TGTGCCAGCGACTCCGCCCCTAGCGTCGAGCAGTTCTTC
-,TRBV6-6,TRBD1,TRBJ2-2,CASSYPGQGGTGELFF,TGTGCCAGCAGTTACCCGGGACAGGGAGGGACCGGGGAGCTGTTTTTT
-,TRBV13,-,TRBJ2-7,CASSLVSYEQYF,TGTGCCAGCAGCCTCGTCTCCTACGAGCAGTACTTC
-,TRBV29-1,TRBD1,TRBJ1-2,CSVVTGGSDGYTF,TGCAGCGTAGTGACAGGGGGGTCTGATGGCTACACCTTC
-,TRBV19,TRBD1,TRBJ2-2,CASSIGQGDYTGELFF,TGTGCCAGTAGTATTGGGCAGGGGGATTACACCGGGGAGCTGTTTTTT
once,TRBV28,-,TRBJ1-2,CASIQPGTQLYYGYTF,TGTGCCAGCATACAACCCGGGACTCAACTTTACTATGGCTACACCTTC
-,TRBV12-3/TRBV12-4,-,TRBJ2-1,CASSTNREMEQFF,TGTGCCAGCAGTACGAACCGAGAAATGGAGCAGTTCTTC
-,TRBV11-2,TRBD1,TRBJ1-2,CASSPMSGTGGFGYTF,TGTGCCAGCAGCCCTATGTCCGGGACAGGGGGTTTTGGCTACACCTTC
-,TRBV30,-,TRBJ1-6,CAWSNGPSNSPLHF,TGTGCCTGGAGTAATGGCCCTTCAAATTCACCCCTCCACTTT
-,TRBV6-2/TRBV6-3,-,TRBJ2-7,CASSYYDGRPGDF,TGTGCCAGCAGTTATTACGACGGCCGGCCGGGAGACTTC
-,TRBV4-3,-,TRBJ1-1,CASSQDLYRAGTEAFF,TGCGCCAGCAGCCAAGATTTATACAGGGCGGGCACTGAAGCTTTCTTT
-,TRBV11-2,TRBD1,TRBJ1-1,CASSFRDRVPEAFF,TGTGCCAGCAGCTTCCGGGACAGGGTGCCTGAAGCTTTCTTT
-,TRBV7-3,TRBD2,TRBJ2-3,CASSLIAGAATDTQYF,TGTGCCAGCAGCTTGATAGCGGGGGCCGCCACAGATACGCAGTATTTT
-,TRBV7-6,TRBD2,TRBJ2-1,CASSLVASGGDNEQFF,TGTGCCAGCAGCTTAGTTGCTAGCGGGGGGGACAATGAGCAGTTCTTC
-,TRBV10-2,TRBD1,TRBJ2-1,CASSEGRQGLRRSFNEQFF,TGCGCCAGCAGTGAAGGTAGACAGGGTTTGAGGCGCAGTTTCAATGAGCAGTTCTTC
-,TRBV6-2/TRBV6-3,TRBD1,TRBJ2-7,CASSYSRGQGAFYEQYF,TGTGCCAGCAGTTACTCGAGGGGGCAGGGGGCTTTCTACGAGCAGTACTTC
-,TRBV5-4,-,TRBJ2-6,CASSSKRYGNSGANVLTF,TGTGCCAGCAGCTCCAAAAGATACGGGAACTCTGGGGCCAACGTCCTGACTTTC
-,TRBV6-5,TRBD1,TRBJ2-5,CASSYSRTGGLQTQYF,TGTGCCAGCAGTTACTCTAGGACAGGGGGATTGCAGACCCAGTACTTC
-,TRBV5-1,-,TRBJ2-2,CASSLQLITGELFF,TGCGCCAGCAGCCTACAGCTGATAACCGGGGAGCTGTTTTTT
-,TRBV5-1,TRBD2,TRBJ2-7,CASSPAGTSGEGQYF,TGCGCCAGCAGCCCCGCAGGGACTAGCGGGGAGGGGCAGTACTTC
-,TRBV7-2,-,TRBJ2-1,CASSSPRGRWRNNEQFF,TGTGCCAGCAGCTCTCCCCGTGGTCGATGGAGAAACAATGAGCAGTTCTTC
-,TRBV5-1,TRBD1,TRBJ2-5,CASSWGTGNEETQYF,TGCGCCAGCAGCTGGGGGACAGGGAATGAAGAGACCCAGTACTTC